This T cell receptor (beta chain) was retrieved from a study of CD8+CD57+ T cells in acquired aplastic anemia. Notes on this clonotype: Its matching antigen is unknown.

General observations from the study: The same twenty-nine CD8+ CDR3 sequences occurred in patients and in controls.

Sequencing was done on patients that had shown CD8+CD57+ cell expansion by flow cytometry. Patients had not yet gotten any therapy when their blood was taken for sampling. With 3 bases removed from V and 1 base from J, the gap between germline ends came to 13 bases. The CDR3 runs 15 residues. CDR1 is LNHNV, CDR2 YYDKDF, per germline (reference sequence). CDR3 and TCR beta VDJ profiling relied on genomic DNA as the template. TCRdb passed the reads through MiXCR, listing each CDR3 protein once. This sample carries 89,000 or so distinct CDR3 sequences, roughly two thirds of them seen once, and the ten largest clones take more than 55%.

The origin of this receptor is a human donor with aplastic anemia. Sequencing was performed on sorted CD4+, CD8+, or CD8+CD57+ T cells (not recorded which) from PBMCs. The V and J genes are TRBV15 and TRBJ2-7; D may be TRBD2 (6 bases). For the CDR3, the DNA is TGTGCCACCAGCAGTTTTCTCGGGAGTTCCTACGAGCAGTACTTC. Protein sequence: CATSSFLGSSYEQYF.